The clone carrying this T cell receptor beta chain appeared many times. The antigen is undetermined. This record belongs to a study of T cells in Graves' hyperthyroidism and ophthalmopathy. Overall study context: It was at initial diagnosis, before any treatment, that peripheral blood was collected.

Each person with ophthalmopathy scored at least 3 on the Clinical Activity Score, reached NOSPECS grade 4 or higher, and had been ill under 3 months. Overall study results and limits: In the analysis, a 13 V-J model separated ophthalmopathy from stable hyperthyroidism. Appearing also in blood were most of the thyroid clonotypes expanded above 0.001.

RNA transcripts served as the template for amplifying TCR beta CDR3 regions. Carried out on the TCR CDR3, a first-round RT-PCR used the HTBI primer set. TCRdb re-analysed the multiplex PCR reads in MiXCR, keeping a single row per CDR3 protein. The sample includes approximately 380,000 distinct CDR3 sequences, about 14% of them seen just once. Sequencing was done on a sample of blood. The sequence derives from a man aged 45-65 years with Graves' ophthalmopathy.

This CDR3 reads CASSLESRGYEQYF. CDR3 nucleotides: TGCGCCAGCAGCTTGGAATCGAGGGGGTACGAGCAGTACTTC. The gene calls are TRBV5-1 and TRBJ2-7, with a tentative D call TRBD1 (6 bases). The V gene's germline CDR1 is SGHRS and CDR2 YFSETQ. The V and J ends lost 0 bases and 4 bases respectively, with 11 bases between them. The CDR3 extends over 14 amino acids.